Each of the 8 T cell receptor beta chains below was sequenced from the same sample in a study of human T cells and chemical hapten exposure. Time point noted: patch test 3, about 24 weeks after DPC sensitization. As for treatment: therapeutic diphenylcyclopropenone sensitization with weekly scalp DPC. MiXCR was run by TCRdb on the RACE reads, yielding one entry per CDR3 protein. The sample has 50,000 to 60,000 distinct CDR3 sequences; about an eighth are singletons. The material sequenced was whole blood, taken in connection with sensitization to the hapten diphenylcyclopropenone (DPC). The receptors here all came from a young man with alopecia areata. Some clones in this sample may be carry-over from other donors' samples.

This clonotype is a singleton in its sample. The CDR3 DNA reads as TGTGCCTGGAGTCCCGGAACTGAAGCTTTCTTT. The encoded protein is CAWSPGTEAFF. The V gene is TRBV30, the J gene TRBJ1-1; D is ambiguous. In germline, CDR1 is GTSNPN, CDR2 SVGIG (reference sequence). There are 11 residues in the CDR3. V shed 2 bases and J shed 5 bases, with 6 bases lying between them.

This clonotype was recorded a few times. This chain connects TRBV5-4 to TRBJ2-2; TRBD2 is a possible D gene (7 bases). The CDR3 length is 16 residues. Trimming shortened V by 4 bases and J by 0 bases, and 13 bases separated the two germline ends. Germline CDR1 is SGHNT and CDR2 is YYREEE (reference sequence). CDR3 in DNA: TGTGCCAGCAGCCGGGGGAGGGGGACGAACACCGGGGAGCTGTTTTTT. It encodes CASSRGRGTNTGELFF.

This clonotype showed up many times. The chain combines TRBV29-1 with TRBJ2-7; D remains unclear. Germline loops: CDR1 SQVTM, CDR2 ANQGSEA. The CDR3 loop spans 9 amino acids. CDR3 region: CNTIYEQYF. The CDR3 DNA reads as TGCAATACTATTTACGAGCAGTACTTC.

This chain connects TRBV14 to TRBJ2-1; D gene uncertain. The V end was cut by 2 bases, the J end by 10 bases, with 6 bases between. This CDR3 has 11 amino acids. Germline values: CDR1 SGHDN, CDR2 FVKESK. CDR3 protein: CASSQFLEQFF. The CDR3 region has the DNA TGTGCCAGCAGCCAATTCCTCGAGCAGTTCTTC.

This clonotype was detected ten times or more. The chain has TRBV6-5 and TRBJ1-4; a weak D match, TRBD1 (5 bases). Trimming pared 2 bases from V and 8 bases from J, leaving 15 bases between. CDR3 length: 15 amino acids. From germline, CDR1 is MNHEY and CDR2 SVGAGI. This chain's CDR3 is CASSYAGLQEEKLFF. CDR3 coding DNA: TGTGCCAGCAGTTACGCCGGCCTACAGGAGGAAAAACTGTTTTTT.

This chain uses TRBV5-4 with TRBJ1-2; D remains ambiguous. V lost 3 bases and J lost 8, with 23 bases in between. The CDR3 is 16 residues long. The germline gives CDR1 SGHNT, CDR2 YYREEE (reference sequence). The CDR3 loop is CASSSKTGPTSWGYTF. The CDR3 DNA is TGTGCCAGCAGCTCGAAGACCGGGCCCACGTCCTGGGGCTACACCTTC. Filled out from reference TRBV5-4 and TRBJ1-2, the complete variable domain reads ETGVTQSPTHLIKTRGQQVTLRCSSQSGHNTVSWYQQALGQGPQFIFQYYREEENGRGNFPPRFSGLQFPNYSSELNVNALELDDSALYLCASSSKTGPTSWGYTFGSGTRLTVV.

Remarks on this clonotype: A single base separates this from a much larger clone, so it may be a read error. This chain connects TRBV15 to TRBJ2-7; possible D gene TRBD1, 6 bases. From germline, CDR1 is LNHNV and CDR2 YYDKDF (reference sequence). This CDR3 region has 13 residues. CDR3 nucleotides: TGTGTCACCAGCAGAGATCGAACAGGGGAGCAGTACTTC. It codes for CVTSRDRTGEQYF.

On this clonotype itself: This may come from a read error, since a much larger clone is one base off. The chain employs TRBV6-6 and TRBJ1-1, with TRBD1 as a possible D gene (5 bases). The CDR3 totals 13 residues. CDR1 is MNHNY, CDR2 SVGAGI, per germline (reference sequence). CDR3 protein: CVSSGGGGTEAFF. The CDR3 DNA is TGTGTCAGCAGTGGAGGTGGGGGCACTGAAGCTTTCTTT.